Described below is a single T cell receptor (beta chain) sequence and its context. Its antigen is not identified. This specimen belongs to a study of T cell responses to AZD1222 COVID-19 vaccine. The study, taken as a whole, reports: Spike-wide coverage was observed for vaccine-associated CD4 TCRs, with dominant responses at 160-218 and 743-854. At study baseline, merely a handful of AZD1222 recipients were seropositive. None of the repertoires were sampled until the peak T cell response had passed.

Germline CDR1 reads LNHDA; CDR2 reads SQIVND (reference sequence). This CDR3 comprises 16 residues. V shed 5 bases, J shed 0 bases, and the junction held 5 bases outside the gene matches. The assay was immunoSEQ multiplex PCR, and TCRdb's table has in-frame clones only and misses some. The sample has around 80,000 clones; approximately 90% are singletons. The receptor's source is an adult in good health. The material sequenced was peripheral blood, taken on day 0 of AZD1222 vaccination. The rearrangement links TRBV19 to TRBJ2-3; 10 positions agree with TRBD2. This chain's CDR3 is CASSLRTSGSTDTQYF. In DNA form, the CDR3 reads TGTGCCAGTAGTCTCCGGACTAGCGGAAGCACAGATACGCAGTATTTT. Drawing the rest from reference TRBV19 and TRBJ2-3, the complete variable domain is DGGITQSPKYLFRKEGQNVTLSCEQNLNHDAMYWYRQDPGQGLRLIYYSQIVNDFQKGDIAEGYSVSREKKESFPLTVTSAQKNPTAFYLCASSLRTSGSTDTQYFGPGTRLTVL.